A selection of T cell receptor beta chains follows, all from one sample in a study of shared clonotypes between healthy human individuals. The data were produced by immunoSEQ multiplex PCR, yet TCRdb's version contains in-frame clones alone and is incomplete. Counted here are approximately 2,000,000 clones, roughly 93% occurring once; the ten biggest clones make up 1.5% to 2%. Sequenced input: naive CD8+ T cells from PBMCs. The receptors shown here come from a man between 18 and 35 years old in good health. Some clones in this sample may be carry-over from other donors' samples. Both conserved end residues are part of each CDR3. The D gene is left open where the match is weak. Expanded clones are given a class, and other clones once, few, many or no size at all.

TRBV9	TRBJ1-5	.	few	CASGMGGGQPQHF	TGTGCCAGCGGAATGGGGGGAGGACAGCCCCAGCATTTT
TRBV5-1	TRBJ1-4	TRBD1	.	CASSLVGTGYLEEKLFF	TGCGCCAGCAGCTTGGTCGGGACAGGGTACCTTGAGGAAAAACTGTTTTTT
TRBV4-2	TRBJ2-3	TRBD1	.	CASSHAGQGDTQYF	TGTGCCAGCAGCCATGCGGGACAGGGGGATACGCAGTATTTT
TRBV6-5	TRBJ1-5	.	.	CASNPVYSNQPQHF	TGTGCCAGCAATCCAGTTTATAGCAATCAGCCCCAGCATTTT
TRBV7-9	TRBJ2-7	.	.	CASSLAGTYEQYF	TGTGCCAGCAGCTTAGCGGGAACCTACGAGCAGTACTTC
TRBV13	TRBJ2-2	.	once	CASSTPRTLVAGELFF	TGTGCCAGCAGCACCCCGAGGACTTTGGTGGCCGGGGAGCTGTTTTTT
TRBV19	TRBJ2-2	.	few	CASSILSGHPGELFF	TGTGCCAGTAGTATTCTTTCGGGTCATCCCGGGGAGCTGTTTTTT
TRBV7-9	TRBJ1-1	.	few	CASQTQNMNTEAFF	TGTGCCAGCCAAACACAGAACATGAACACTGAAGCTTTCTTT
TRBV13	TRBJ2-4	TRBD2	.	CASSSSPLAEGGNIQYF	TGTGCCAGCAGCTCCTCCCCACTAGCGGAGGGAGGGAACATTCAGTACTTC
TRBV28	TRBJ2-1	TRBD2	.	CASSFEASGRWYNEQFF	TGTGCCAGCAGTTTTGAGGCTAGCGGGAGGTGGTACAATGAGCAGTTCTTC
TRBV5-1	TRBJ2-1	.	.	CASSFPRAGSSYNEQFF	TGCGCCAGCAGCTTCCCAAGGGCCGGGAGCTCCTACAATGAGCAGTTCTTC
TRBV7-9	TRBJ2-2	TRBD2	.	CASNHLAGVVTGELFF	TGTGCCAGCAACCACCTAGCGGGAGTTGTAACCGGGGAGCTGTTTTTT
TRBV30	TRBJ2-7	.	.	CAWHREYEQYF	TGTGCCTGGCACAGGGAATACGAGCAGTACTTC
TRBV5-6	TRBJ2-1	.	.	CASSLSQLAGPYNEQFF	TGTGCCAGCAGCTTGTCACAATTGGCGGGACCCTACAATGAGCAGTTCTTC
TRBV5-8	TRBJ2-1	.	.	CASSFMGPPDEQFF	TGTGCCAGCAGCTTTATGGGCCCACCCGATGAGCAGTTCTTC
TRBV5-5	TRBJ2-7	TRBD1	.	CASSLGDRGYEQYF	TGTGCCAGCAGCTTGGGTGACAGGGGCTACGAGCAGTACTTC
TRBV28	TRBJ1-1	.	.	CASSLFMGQDRRAFF	TGTGCCAGCAGTTTGTTTATGGGGCAGGATCGTCGGGCTTTCTTT
TRBV29-1	TRBJ2-7	.	.	CSVEVRTETYEQYF	TGCAGCGTTGAAGTCCGGACAGAGACTTACGAGCAGTACTTC
TRBV28	TRBJ1-1	.	.	CASTNGGRGTEAFF	TGTGCCAGCACCAACGGGGGACGGGGCACTGAAGCTTTCTTT
TRBV5-1	TRBJ2-7	.	once	CASSHDRQETYEQYF	TGCGCCAGCAGCCACGATCGACAGGAAACCTACGAGCAGTACTTC